This is a list of T cell receptor beta chains from one sample in a study of T cell responses to AZD1222 COVID-19 vaccine. Measured with immunoSEQ multiplex PCR; TCRdb has only the in-frame clones, and not every one. The table has over 150,000 clones, 86% seen once. The starting material was peripheral blood, obtained on day 0 of MenACWY control vaccination. The receptors were gathered from an adult in good health. CDR3s include the opening cysteine and the closing phenylalanine or tryptophan. A D gene is named only where the DNA matches it firmly. Size is omitted from some rows. Given values are once, few, many or a class for expanded clones.

V	size	D	J	DNA	CDR3
TRBV2	NA	NA	TRBJ1-6	TGTGCCAGCAGTGGGGGACCCAATTCACCCCTCCACTTT	CASSGGPNSPLHF
TRBV5-1	NA	NA	TRBJ1-6	TGCGCCAGCAGCTTGGAGACAGGCAATTCACCCCTCCACTTT	CASSLETGNSPLHF
TRBV10-3	NA	NA	TRBJ2-3	TGTGCCATCAGTGACAAGGCCCAAAGCACAGATACGCAGTATTTT	CAISDKAQSTDTQYF
TRBV24-1	NA	NA	TRBJ1-2	TGTGCCACCAGTGATTTATGGGGTTATGGCTACACCTTC	CATSDLWGYGYTF
TRBV19	NA	TRBD1	TRBJ1-5	TGTGCCAGTAGTATAGAATTGTGGACAGGGGGCGGTCAGCCCCAGCATTTT	CASSIELWTGGGQPQHF
TRBV3-1/TRBV3-2	many	NA	TRBJ2-7	TGTGCCAGCAGCCAAAATGGGGGGATCCACGAGCAGTACTTC	CASSQNGGIHEQYF
TRBV28	NA	TRBD1	TRBJ1-5	TGTGCCAGCAGTTTATTCGGGACAGGGGGAAGCAATCAGCCCCAGCATTTT	CASSLFGTGGSNQPQHF
TRBV6-5	NA	NA	TRBJ2-7	TGTGCCAGCAGTCTCGGGCCCGCCTACGAGCAGTACTTC	CASSLGPAYEQYF
TRBV7-3	NA	NA	TRBJ2-2	TGTGCCAGCAGCTCCAATGGGGGGACCGGGGAGCTGTTTTTT	CASSSNGGTGELFF
TRBV7-9	few	NA	TRBJ2-5	TGTGCCAGCAGCCCATCTCGGGATCGAGAGACCCAGTACTTC	CASSPSRDRETQYF
TRBV5-1	NA	TRBD2	TRBJ2-3	TGCGCCAGCAGCTCAAGCGGGGGTACTAGCACAGATACGCAGTATTTT	CASSSSGGTSTDTQYF
TRBV25-1	NA	NA	TRBJ2-5	TGTGCCAGCAGTTTACAGATGTACCAAGAGACCCAGTACTTC	CASSLQMYQETQYF
TRBV7-6	NA	NA	TRBJ1-4	TGTGCCAGCAGCTTTGGGGAGAGCACTAATGAAAAACTGTTTTTT	CASSFGESTNEKLFF
TRBV29-1	NA	NA	TRBJ1-2	TGCAGCGCCCGGGAAGTTGCTAACTATGGCTACACCTTC	CSAREVANYGYTF
TRBV7-2	NA	TRBD1	TRBJ2-7	TGTGCCAGCAGCGTAGGGGACAGGTACTACGAGCAGTACTTC	CASSVGDRYYEQYF
TRBV19	NA	NA	TRBJ2-6	TGTGCCAGTAGTACCGGAGGACGCTCTGGGGCCAACGTCCTGACTTTC	CASSTGGRSGANVLTF
TRBV6-5	NA	NA	TRBJ1-5	TGTGCCAGTACGGTGGGAAATCAGCCCCAGCATTTT	CASTVGNQPQHF
TRBV11-3	NA	TRBD2	TRBJ2-1	TGTGCCAGCAGCTCCAGACTAGCGACCTACAATGAGCAGTTCTTC	CASSSRLATYNEQFF
TRBV10-3	once	NA	TRBJ2-7	TGTGCCATCAGTCTCCTAGGGGTCTCCTACGAGCAGTACTTC	CAISLLGVSYEQYF
TRBV5-1	NA	NA	TRBJ1-1	TGCGCCAGCAGCTCTCAGGGGACCGACGGCACTGAAGCTTTCTTT	CASSSQGTDGTEAFF
TRBV18	few	NA	TRBJ1-6	TGTGCCAGCTCACCACAGTGGGCCACAACCTCACCCCTCCACTTT	CASSPQWATTSPLHF
TRBV12-5	NA	NA	TRBJ2-3	TGTGCTACTGCCGCGGGGAATACGCAGTATTTT	CATAAGNTQYF
TRBV7-2	NA	NA	TRBJ1-2	TGTGCCAGCAGCGAGGGACCGAGGGGCACCTATGGCTACACCTTC	CASSEGPRGTYGYTF
TRBV28	NA	NA	TRBJ1-1	TGTGCCAGCAGACGATACGGACAAGAGCCTTTTGAAGCTTTCTTT	CASRRYGQEPFEAFF
TRBV11-2	NA	NA	TRBJ1-5	TGTGCCAGCAGCTCCGGGACCGAGAGCAATCAGCCCCAGCATTTT	CASSSGTESNQPQHF
TRBV29-1	NA	NA	TRBJ2-1	TGCAGCGTTGGTCCAGCGGCGGCGGATGGTGAGCAGTTCTTC	CSVGPAAADGEQFF
TRBV28	once	NA	TRBJ1-1	TGTGCCAGCAGTTTCCTCAACCTACGGAGTCTGAACACTGAAGCTTTCTTT	CASSFLNLRSLNTEAFF
TRBV6-5	few	NA	TRBJ1-1	TGTGCCAGCAGTTCCCGAACGTCGGCAGATCTAGCTGAAGCTTTCTTT	CASSSRTSADLAEAFF
TRBV6-5	once	NA	TRBJ2-5	TGTGCCGTCCGGAGCAGCCAAGAGACCCAGTACTTC	CAVRSSQETQYF
TRBV29-1	once	NA	TRBJ2-2	TGCAGCTTTTCAGGCAGCACGAACACCGGGGAGCTGTTTTTT	CSFSGSTNTGELFF
TRBV5-6	NA	NA	TRBJ1-6	TGTGCCAGCAGCCGCCCCGGGACGGCTAATTCACCCCTCCACTTT	CASSRPGTANSPLHF
TRBV5-4	NA	TRBD2	TRBJ2-7	TGTGCCAGCAGCGGGCAACTAGCGACGTACTACGAGCAGTACTTC	CASSGQLATYYEQYF
TRBV28	NA	NA	TRBJ1-2	TGTGCCAGCAGTTTAGAGGGGCCCACGTCTTTGGCTAACTATGGCTACACCTTC	CASSLEGPTSLANYGYTF
TRBV2	NA	NA	TRBJ1-1	TGTGCCAGCAGTGAAACAGAGGGTCTCACTGAAGCTTTCTTT	CASSETEGLTEAFF
TRBV7-3	NA	NA	TRBJ2-5	TGTGCCAGCAGCTTAACAGGGGGCCAAGAGACCCAGTACTTC	CASSLTGGQETQYF
TRBV5-1	NA	TRBD2	TRBJ2-1	TGCGCCAGCAGCGTAGGGGCTAGCGGGAGGGCCGGAGTACGTGAGCAGTTCTTC	CASSVGASGRAGVREQFF
TRBV9	NA	NA	TRBJ1-1	TGTGCCAGCAGCCCCCGGGGGGATAGGTTGAACACTGAAGCTTTCTTT	CASSPRGDRLNTEAFF
TRBV7-9	NA	NA	TRBJ1-2	TGTGCCAGCAGCTTGCTTGAGCTTGGCTACACCTTC	CASSLLELGYTF
TRBV9	few	NA	TRBJ2-6	TGTGCCAGCAGCGCCACAATCGGACAGTCCTCTGGGGCCAACGTCCTGACTTTC	CASSATIGQSSGANVLTF
TRBV5-1	NA	NA	TRBJ1-1	TGCGCCAGCAGCTTTCCCGGGAGGAACACTGAAGCTTTCTTT	CASSFPGRNTEAFF